The T cell receptor beta chain described here comes from a study of T cells in Graves' hyperthyroidism and ophthalmopathy. RNA transcripts served as the template for amplifying TCR beta CDR3 regions. The HTBI primer set drove a first-round RT-PCR of the TCR CDR3. TCRdb redid the calling of the multiplex PCR reads with MiXCR, one entry per CDR3 protein. The sample shows a few hundred thousand distinct CDR3 sequences, about 16% of them seen only once. Uncontrolled infection, other autoimmune disease, pregnancy or lactation led to exclusion. Germline V gene sequence: CDR1 MNHEY, CDR2 SVGEGT. The V segment lost 2 bases and the J segment 5 bases; nucleotides outside the gene matches: 9. The CDR3 loop spans 17 amino acids. This clonotype showed up many times.

This TCR derives from a woman aged 25 to 39 with Graves' ophthalmopathy. Sequenced sample: blood. This chain links TRBV6-2 or TRBV6-3 with TRBJ2-1, with 10 bases lining up with TRBD2. The CDR3 sequence is CASSYPPRLAGNNEQFF. CDR3 DNA: TGTGCCAGCAGTTACCCCCCCCGACTAGCGGGTAACAATGAGCAGTTCTTC.